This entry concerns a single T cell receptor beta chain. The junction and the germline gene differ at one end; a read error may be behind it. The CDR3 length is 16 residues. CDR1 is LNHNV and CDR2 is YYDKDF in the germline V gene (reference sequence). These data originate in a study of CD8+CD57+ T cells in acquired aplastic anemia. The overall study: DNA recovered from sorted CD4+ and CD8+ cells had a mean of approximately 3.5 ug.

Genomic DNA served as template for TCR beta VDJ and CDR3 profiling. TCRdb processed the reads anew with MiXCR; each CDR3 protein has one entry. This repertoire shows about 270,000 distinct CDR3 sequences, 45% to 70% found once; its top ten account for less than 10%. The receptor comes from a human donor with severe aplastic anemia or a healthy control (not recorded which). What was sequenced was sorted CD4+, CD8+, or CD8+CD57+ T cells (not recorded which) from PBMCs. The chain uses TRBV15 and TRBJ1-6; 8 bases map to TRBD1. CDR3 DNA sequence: TGTGCCACCAGCAGAGGAACTCAGGGGGCGCAAAGCGTCCTGGTCTTT. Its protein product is CATSRGTQGAQSVLVF.